This T cell receptor (beta chain) was recovered during a study of OX40 agonist ivuxolimab in advanced cancers. Study-level background: Partial responses were seen in three patients, one with hepatocellular carcinoma and two with cutaneous melanoma. Findings and caveats of the study: By week 6 at 0.1 to 3.0 mg/kg, blood CD4+ and CD8+ T cells had expanded clonally.

Of note for this clone: Its antigen remains unidentified.

Autoimmune disease history or systemic immunosuppression excluded patients. CDR3 length: 17 residues. The V gene lost 1 base and the J gene lost 2 bases, with 16 bases spanning the gap. Germline V gives CDR1 LNHNV, CDR2 YYDKDF (reference sequence). The protocol was immunoSEQ multiplex PCR, while the TCRdb copy is restricted to in-frame clones and leaves out a portion. The sample records some 78,000 clones, about 91% being singletons. The gene calls are TRBV15 and TRBJ2-3, with D possibly matching TRBD2 (6 bases). The sample in question was CD4+ or CD8+ T cells sorted from blood, obtained in a trial of the OX40 agonist ivuxolimab. This TCR was recovered from an adult with an advanced solid tumor such as melanoma, head and neck, liver or kidney cancer. The CDR3 DNA is TGTGCCACCAGCAGAGGGATAGACGGGGGTTCCACAGATACGCAGTATTTT. This codes for CATSRGIDGGSTDTQYF.